There are a few counts of the clone carrying this TCR beta chain. As yet, its antigen is unknown. This entry comes from a study of cytomegalovirus exposure and HLA in healthy donors. 60 Vbeta and 13 Jbeta primers were used in PCR. The data were produced by immunoSEQ multiplex PCR, yet TCRdb's version contains in-frame clones alone and is incomplete. The table records 150,000 to 200,000 clones, around 86% of them present only once. Broader study findings: Further analysis was carried out later, and it showed several of the most significant clusters appearing linked to common viral pathogens. Reportedly, diagnosis of cytomegalovirus status by the classifier showed high specificity and sensitivity.

The material sequenced was PBMCs. The receptor was isolated from a girl aged 2 to 10 in good health and CMV-seropositive.

CDR3 amino acids: CASSQAGGNEQFF. CDR3 nucleotides: TGCGCCAGCAGCCAAGCGGGAGGGAATGAGCAGTTCTTC. V and J are TRBV4-1 and TRBJ2-1; 8 nucleotides line up with TRBD2. Trimming at V came to 1 base and at J to 7 bases, leaving 0 bases not matched to a gene. Germline assignment: CDR1 MGHRA and CDR2 YSYEKL. CDR3 length equals 13 residues.